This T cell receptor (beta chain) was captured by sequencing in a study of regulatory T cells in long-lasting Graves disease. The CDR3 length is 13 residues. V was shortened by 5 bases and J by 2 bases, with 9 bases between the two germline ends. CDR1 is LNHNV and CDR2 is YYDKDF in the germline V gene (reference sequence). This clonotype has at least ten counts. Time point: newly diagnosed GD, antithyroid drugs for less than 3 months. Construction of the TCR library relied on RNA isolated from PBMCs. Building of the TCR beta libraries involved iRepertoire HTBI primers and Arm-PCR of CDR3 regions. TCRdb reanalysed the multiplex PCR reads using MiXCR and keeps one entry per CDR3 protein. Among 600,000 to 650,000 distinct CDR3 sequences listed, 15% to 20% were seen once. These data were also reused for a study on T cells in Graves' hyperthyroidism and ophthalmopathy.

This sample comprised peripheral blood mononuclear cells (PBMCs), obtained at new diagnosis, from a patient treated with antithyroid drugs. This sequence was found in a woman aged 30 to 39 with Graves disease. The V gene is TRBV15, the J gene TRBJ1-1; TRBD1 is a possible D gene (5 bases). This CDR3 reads CATSLGPNTEAFF. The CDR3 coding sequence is TGTGCCACCAGCTTGGGACCTAACACTGAAGCTTTCTTT.